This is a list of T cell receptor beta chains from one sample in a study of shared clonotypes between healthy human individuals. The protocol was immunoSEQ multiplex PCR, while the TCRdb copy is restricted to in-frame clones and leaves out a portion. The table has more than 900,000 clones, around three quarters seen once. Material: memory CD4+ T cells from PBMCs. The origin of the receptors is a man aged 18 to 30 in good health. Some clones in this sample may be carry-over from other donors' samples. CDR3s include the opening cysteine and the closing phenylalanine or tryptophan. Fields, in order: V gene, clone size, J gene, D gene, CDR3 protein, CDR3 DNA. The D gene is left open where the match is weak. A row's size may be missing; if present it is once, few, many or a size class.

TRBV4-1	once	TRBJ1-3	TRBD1	CASSQEPTSGQGPIRRNTIYF	TGCGCCAGCAGCCAAGAGCCAACGTCGGGACAGGGGCCCATCCGCAGAAACACCATATATTTT
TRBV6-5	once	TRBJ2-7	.	CASSRTGVPVYEQYF	TGTGCCAGCAGTCGAACCGGGGTGCCTGTCTACGAGCAGTACTTC
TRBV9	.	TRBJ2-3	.	CASSVKTGYSDTQYF	TGTGCCAGCAGCGTTAAGACAGGTTATTCAGATACGCAGTATTTT
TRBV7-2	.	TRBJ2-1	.	CASRDPGSYNEQFF	TGTGCCAGCAGAGATCCTGGCTCCTACAATGAGCAGTTCTTC
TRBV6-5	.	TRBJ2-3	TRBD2	CASRTLAGVPDTQYF	TGTGCCAGCAGGACACTAGCGGGAGTACCAGATACGCAGTATTTT
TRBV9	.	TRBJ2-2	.	CASSAELIGGAVTGELFF	TGTGCCAGCAGCGCGGAACTTATAGGGGGAGCGGTCACCGGGGAGCTGTTTTTT
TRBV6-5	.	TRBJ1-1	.	CASSYDPRNTEAFF	TGTGCCAGCAGTTACGACCCGAGGAACACTGAAGCTTTCTTT
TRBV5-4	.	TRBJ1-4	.	CASSSQGIGDEKLFF	TGTGCCAGCAGCTCCCAGGGGATTGGGGATGAAAAACTGTTTTTT
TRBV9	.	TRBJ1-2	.	CASRGMGRNYGYTF	TGTGCCAGCAGGGGAATGGGGCGGAACTATGGCTACACCTTC
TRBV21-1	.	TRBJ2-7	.	CASSRLTGEFYEQYF	TGTGCCAGCAGCAGGCTGACAGGGGAGTTCTACGAGCAGTACTTC
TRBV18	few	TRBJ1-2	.	CASSPMTTYGYTF	TGTGCCAGCTCACCAATGACTACCTATGGCTACACCTTC
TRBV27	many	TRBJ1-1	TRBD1	CASSLRQGNTEAFF	TGTGCCAGCAGTCTCCGACAGGGGAACACTGAAGCTTTCTTT
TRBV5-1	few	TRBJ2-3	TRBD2	CASSSPRLAGGPKEYTDTQYF	TGCGCCAGCAGCTCGCCCCGCTTGGCGGGAGGGCCGAAGGAGTACACAGATACGCAGTATTTT
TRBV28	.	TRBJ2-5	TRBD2	CASSGRDYQETQYF	TGTGCCAGCAGCGGGAGGGACTACCAAGAGACCCAGTACTTC
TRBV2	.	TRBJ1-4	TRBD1	CASRSQGAGTNEKLFF	TGTGCCAGCAGGTCCCAGGGGGCTGGTACTAATGAAAAACTGTTTTTT
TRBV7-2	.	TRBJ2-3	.	CASSLVFGVISDGTDTQYF	TGTGCCAGCAGCTTAGTTTTCGGGGTTATTTCAGACGGCACAGATACGCAGTATTTT
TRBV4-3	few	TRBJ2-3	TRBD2	CASSQYRGVTDTQYF	TGCGCCAGCAGCCAGTATCGGGGGGTCACAGATACGCAGTATTTT
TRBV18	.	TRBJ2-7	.	CASSPSTGGDGREQYF	TGTGCCAGCTCACCCTCAACCGGAGGGGACGGTCGCGAGCAGTACTTC
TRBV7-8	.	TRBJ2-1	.	CASSLNTHGSEQFF	TGTGCCAGCAGCTTAAACACCCACGGTTCTGAGCAGTTCTTC
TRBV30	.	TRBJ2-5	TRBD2	CARDSGLGVEGETQYF	TGTGCCCGCGACTCGGGACTAGGCGTGGAAGGGGAGACCCAGTACTTC
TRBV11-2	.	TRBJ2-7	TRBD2	CASSPGGLGQYF	TGTGCCAGCAGCCCCGGGGGACTAGGGCAGTACTTC
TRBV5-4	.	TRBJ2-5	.	CASSPTGDPDGTQYF	TGTGCCAGCAGCCCAACAGGAGACCCGGACGGGACCCAGTACTTC
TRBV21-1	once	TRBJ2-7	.	CASRTAPYEQYF	TGTGCCAGCCGGACAGCCCCCTACGAGCAGTACTTC
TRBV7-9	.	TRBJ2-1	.	CASSLLKPSSYNEQFF	TGTGCCAGCAGCTTGTTAAAGCCTAGCAGCTACAATGAGCAGTTCTTC
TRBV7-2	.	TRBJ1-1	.	CASSFGHKTNTEAFF	TGTGCCAGCAGCTTCGGACACAAAACTAACACTGAAGCTTTCTTT
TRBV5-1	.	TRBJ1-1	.	CASSLGWARGSEAFF	TGCGCCAGCAGCTTGGGGTGGGCTCGAGGTTCTGAAGCTTTCTTT
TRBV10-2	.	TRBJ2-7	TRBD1	CASSYGTGRDEQYF	TGCGCCAGCAGCTATGGGACAGGGAGGGACGAGCAGTACTTC
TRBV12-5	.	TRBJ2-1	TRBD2	CASGLGLAGVIDEQFF	TGTGCTAGTGGTCTGGGACTAGCGGGAGTAATCGATGAGCAGTTCTTC
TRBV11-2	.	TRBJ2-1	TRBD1	CASSFRQGRNEQFF	TGTGCCAGCAGCTTTCGACAGGGTAGAAATGAGCAGTTCTTC
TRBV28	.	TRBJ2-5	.	CASSSSGQETQYF	TGTGCCAGCAGTTCGAGCGGGCAAGAGACCCAGTACTTC
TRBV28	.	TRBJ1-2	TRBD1	CASRGQGREGYTF	TGTGCCAGCAGGGGACAGGGAAGAGAAGGCTACACCTTC
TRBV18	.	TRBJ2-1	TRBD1	CASSRRTGQTYNEQFF	TGTGCCAGCTCACGACGGACAGGCCAAACCTACAATGAGCAGTTCTTC
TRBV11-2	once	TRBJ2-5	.	CASSLDWGQETQYF	TGTGCCAGCAGCTTAGACTGGGGCCAAGAGACCCAGTACTTC
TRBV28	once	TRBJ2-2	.	CASSYGFPNTGELFF	TGTGCCAGCAGTTACGGCTTCCCGAACACCGGGGAGCTGTTTTTT
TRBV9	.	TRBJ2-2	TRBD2	CASSVAGAGGRTGELFF	TGTGCCAGCAGCGTAGCTGGGGCGGGAGGGAGGACCGGGGAGCTGTTTTTT
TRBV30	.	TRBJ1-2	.	CAWTPGRVGYTF	TGCGCCTGGACCCCCGGAAGGGTCGGCTACACCTTC
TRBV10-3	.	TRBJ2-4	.	CAISESGGLAKNIQYF	TGTGCCATCAGTGAGTCAGGGGGACTAGCCAAAAACATTCAGTACTTC
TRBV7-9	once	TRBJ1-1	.	CASRSGIMNTEAFF	TGTGCCAGTAGATCGGGAATCATGAACACTGAAGCTTTCTTT
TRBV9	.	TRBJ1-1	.	CASSGRTAQNTEAFF	TGTGCCAGCAGCGGACGGACAGCCCAGAACACTGAAGCTTTCTTT
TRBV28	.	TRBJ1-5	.	CASSLNGKTIGNQPQHF	TGTGCCAGCAGTTTAAACGGAAAGACCATTGGCAATCAGCCCCAGCATTTT
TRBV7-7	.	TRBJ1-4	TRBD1	CASSIRTGVEKLFF	TGTGCCAGCAGCATTCGGACAGGGGTTGAAAAACTGTTTTTT
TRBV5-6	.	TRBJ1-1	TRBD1	CASSPDRLNTEAFF	TGTGCCAGCAGCCCGGACAGGCTGAACACTGAAGCTTTCTTT
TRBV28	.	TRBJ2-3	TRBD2	CASSLTSGTDTQYF	TGTGCCAGCAGTTTAACTAGCGGCACAGATACGCAGTATTTT
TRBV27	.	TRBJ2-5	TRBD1	CASRRLLTGVETQYF	TGTGCCAGCAGGCGATTACTGACAGGGGTGGAGACCCAGTACTTC
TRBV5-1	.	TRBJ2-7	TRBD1	CASSRTGAYEQYF	TGCGCCAGCAGCCGGACAGGGGCCTACGAGCAGTACTTC
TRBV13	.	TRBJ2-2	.	CASSFRSNTGELFF	TGTGCCAGCAGCTTCCGGTCGAACACCGGGGAGCTGTTTTTT
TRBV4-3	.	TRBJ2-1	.	CASSRQESSEQFF	TGCGCCAGCAGCCGCCAGGAGAGCAGTGAGCAGTTCTTC
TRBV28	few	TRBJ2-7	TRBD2	CASRLLAGRNEQYF	TGTGCCAGCAGGTTACTAGCGGGAAGGAACGAGCAGTACTTC
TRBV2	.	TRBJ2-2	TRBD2	CASILGTSGTGELFF	TGTGCCAGCATTCTCGGGACTAGCGGAACCGGGGAGCTGTTTTTT
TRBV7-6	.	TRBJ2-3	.	CASSLVTITDTQYF	TGTGCCAGCAGCTTAGTAACAATCACAGATACGCAGTATTTT
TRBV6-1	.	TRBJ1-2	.	CASNNDNYGYTF	TGTGCCAGCAATAACGATAACTATGGCTACACCTTC